The rows below give T cell receptor beta chains drawn from one sample of a study of shared clonotypes between healthy human individuals. Here immunoSEQ multiplex PCR was the method, and the copy in TCRdb shows in-frame clones only, minus some. The sample lists about 1 million clones; under 80% were seen once. Sample: memory CD4+ T cells sorted from blood. Receptor source: a young man in good health. Each CDR3 is given with its conserved first and last residue. D genes are given only for firm matches. Clone size, where shown, is once, few, many, or a class for clones that have expanded.

J: TRBJ1-1
V: TRBV7-2
size: few
D: .
CDR3: CASSLGEGTEAFF
DNA: TGTGCCAGCAGCTTAGGAGAAGGCACTGAAGCTTTCTTT

J: TRBJ1-1
V: TRBV7-8
size: .
D: TRBD1
CDR3: CASSHADRVGNTEAFF
DNA: TGTGCCAGCAGTCATGCGGACAGGGTGGGGAACACTGAAGCTTTCTTT

J: TRBJ1-2
V: TRBV30
size: .
D: .
CDR3: CAWSGGDYGYTF
DNA: TGTGCCTGGAGTGGGGGTGACTATGGCTACACCTTC

J: TRBJ1-4
V: TRBV7-9
size: .
D: .
CDR3: CASSQGHLAEKLFF
DNA: TGTGCCAGCAGCCAGGGACACCTTGCGGAAAAACTGTTTTTT

J: TRBJ1-1
V: TRBV11-2
size: .
D: TRBD1
CDR3: CASSLQGAGNTEAFF
DNA: TGTGCCAGCAGCTTACAGGGGGCCGGTAACACTGAAGCTTTCTTT

J: TRBJ1-1
V: TRBV5-6
size: .
D: .
CDR3: CASSLVAKEAFF
DNA: TGTGCCAGCAGCTTAGTCGCTAAAGAAGCTTTCTTT

J: TRBJ2-5
V: TRBV5-1
size: .
D: .
CDR3: CASSLGSSVGGQETQYF
DNA: TGCGCCAGCAGCTTGGGGTCTAGCGTTGGGGGCCAAGAGACCCAGTACTTC

J: TRBJ2-6
V: TRBV7-9
size: .
D: .
CDR3: CASSFAAGISGANVLTF
DNA: TGTGCCAGCAGCTTCGCCGCGGGTATCTCTGGGGCCAACGTCCTGACTTTC

J: TRBJ2-7
V: TRBV28
size: .
D: TRBD1
CDR3: CATARTGTYEQYF
DNA: TGTGCCACTGCTCGGACAGGGACCTACGAGCAGTACTTC

J: TRBJ2-7
V: TRBV2
size: .
D: .
CDR3: CASSLLGVSDEQYF
DNA: TGTGCCAGCAGTTTACTAGGGGTCTCGGACGAGCAGTACTTC

J: TRBJ2-5
V: TRBV5-1
size: .
D: .
CDR3: CASSLPTGAGGETQYF
DNA: TGCGCCAGCAGCTTGCCGACAGGGGCGGGGGGAGAGACCCAGTACTTC

J: TRBJ2-2
V: TRBV19
size: many
D: .
CDR3: CASCTHHPGWTGELFF
DNA: TGTGCCAGTTGTACACACCACCCAGGTTGGACCGGGGAGCTGTTTTTT

J: TRBJ2-2
V: TRBV19
size: .
D: TRBD1
CDR3: CASSTGTGGWTGELFF
DNA: TGTGCCAGTAGTACCGGGACAGGGGGCTGGACCGGGGAGCTGTTTTTT

J: TRBJ1-1
V: TRBV2
size: .
D: TRBD1
CDR3: CASSDRTGRAEAFF
DNA: TGTGCCAGCAGTGATAGGACAGGGAGGGCGGAAGCTTTCTTT

J: TRBJ2-3
V: TRBV2
size: .
D: .
CDR3: CASSGTGDTQYF
DNA: TGTGCCAGCAGTGGGACTGGGGATACGCAGTATTTT

J: TRBJ2-7
V: TRBV19
size: .
D: .
CDR3: CASSAGGGRGYEQYF
DNA: TGTGCCAGTAGTGCCGGCGGGGGCCGAGGTTACGAGCAGTACTTC

J: TRBJ1-5
V: TRBV28
size: once
D: TRBD1
CDR3: CASSLHRTGLGNQPQHF
DNA: TGTGCCAGCAGTCTACACAGGACAGGGTTGGGCAATCAGCCCCAGCATTTT

J: TRBJ2-5
V: TRBV5-1
size: .
D: .
CDR3: CASSSGVGETQYF
DNA: TGCGCCAGCAGCTCGGGGGTCGGGGAGACCCAGTACTTC

J: TRBJ2-1
V: TRBV5-1
size: once
D: TRBD2
CDR3: CASSPRTSGGHEQFF
DNA: TGCGCCAGCAGCCCGAGGACTAGCGGGGGGCATGAGCAGTTCTTC

J: TRBJ1-1
V: TRBV30
size: few
D: .
CDR3: CAWSGPRNTEAFF
DNA: TGTGCCTGGAGCGGGCCCCGGAACACTGAAGCTTTCTTT

J: TRBJ2-3
V: TRBV7-9
size: .
D: .
CDR3: CASSLRDGTTDTQYF
DNA: TGTGCCAGCAGCTTAAGGGACGGAACCACAGATACGCAGTATTTT

J: TRBJ1-6
V: TRBV5-1
size: .
D: .
CDR3: CASSLQQGPSYNSPLHF
DNA: TGCGCCAGCAGCTTGCAACAAGGGCCCTCCTATAATTCACCCCTCCACTTT

J: TRBJ2-7
V: TRBV6-1
size: once
D: .
CDR3: CASSTATTNYEQYF
DNA: TGTGCCAGCAGTACCGCTACCACCAACTACGAGCAGTACTTC

J: TRBJ2-1
V: TRBV6-6
size: .
D: .
CDR3: CASSLVRGNEQFF
DNA: TGTGCCAGCAGTTTGGTCCGGGGGAATGAGCAGTTCTTC

J: TRBJ2-6
V: TRBV2
size: .
D: .
CDR3: CASSELGSGANVLTF
DNA: TGTGCCAGCAGTGAGCTAGGATCTGGGGCCAACGTCCTGACTTTC

J: TRBJ2-1
V: TRBV27
size: .
D: TRBD2
CDR3: CASSFGGGHYNEQFF
DNA: TGTGCCAGCAGTTTTGGCGGGGGGCACTACAATGAGCAGTTCTTC